The next 32 T cell receptor beta chains were all read from a single sample in a study of blood T cells in healthy people across ages. A sample-barcoded 5' primer and a J-beta primer mix were used in a second PCR of about 7 to 12 cycles. Each CDR3 protein is one row after TCRdb ran MiXCR on the 5' RACE reads. This sample yields hundreds of thousands of distinct CDR3 sequences, of which 46% are seen a single time; less than 20% belongs to the top ten. Sequencing used blood. These receptors were taken from a man of 80 years or more in good health.

This chain joins TRBV20-1 and TRBJ1-2; the D is unclear. Trimming took off 5 bases at V and 6 bases at J, with 16 bases between the two ends. There are 13 residues in the CDR3. Germline loops: CDR1 DFQATT, CDR2 SNEGSKA (reference sequence). The CDR3 DNA is TGCAGTGCTTCCGATACCAGCTTAAATGGCTACACCTTC. The encoded protein is CSASDTSLNGYTF.

This clonotype was seen repeatedly, ten times or more. J is TRBJ2-3 and V is TRBV7-9; weak D call: TRBD2 (6 bases). There are 15 residues in the CDR3. Per germline, CDR1 SEHNR and CDR2 FQNEAQ (reference sequence). V was shortened by 3 bases and J by 3 bases, with 13 bases between the two germline ends. This CDR3 is CASSLRGTQTDTQYF. CDR3 nucleotide sequence: TGTGCCAGCAGCTTGCGCGGGACCCAAACAGATACGCAGTATTTT.

This rearrangement joins TRBV7-2 to TRBJ2-5; D ambiguous. The V end was cut by 5 bases, the J end by 0 bases, with 13 bases between. The germline CDR1 and CDR2 sequences are SGHTA and FQGNSA. The CDR3 is 15 amino acids. CDR3 residues: CASSPSFRNQETQYF. The DNA for the CDR3 is TGTGCCAGCAGCCCCTCATTCCGCAACCAAGAGACCCAGTACTTC.

The V gene is TRBV7-2, the J gene TRBJ2-7; D possibly matches TRBD1 or TRBD2 (5 bases each). The CDR3 runs to 14 residues. Trimming removed 5 bases at V and 3 bases at J, with 14 bases between. CDR1 SGHTA and CDR2 FQGNSA come from the germline V gene. The CDR3 DNA is TGTGCCAGCAGCCCCCTTGAGGGGAACTACGAGCAGTACTTC. Protein: CASSPLEGNYEQYF.

The rearrangement uses TRBV25-1 and TRBJ2-5; 8 bases map to TRBD1. Unmatched junction bases numbered 1, after V lost 0 bases and J lost 4 bases. Germline assignment: CDR1 MGHDK and CDR2 SYGVNS. CDR3 length: 14 amino acids. CDR3 in amino acids: CASSEYRGLETQYF. The CDR3 DNA sequence: TGTGCCAGCAGTGAATACAGGGGGCTAGAGACCCAGTACTTC.

This chain joins TRBV20-1 and TRBJ2-3; 11 nucleotides match TRBD2. CDR3 size: 15 residues. Losses at the gene ends were 5 bases for V and 4 bases for J; bases not matched to a gene: 8. The germline V gene has CDR1 DFQATT and CDR2 SNEGSKA (reference sequence). The CDR3 spells CSAGPGLADSDTQYF. CDR3 coding DNA: TGCAGTGCTGGTCCGGGACTAGCGGACTCAGATACGCAGTATTTT.

The chain couples TRBV20-1 to TRBJ1-1, with TRBD1 matching 8 bases. J lost 1 base, V lost 6 bases, and 1 base had no gene match. The CDR3 length is 12 residues. Germline CDR1 and CDR2: DFQATT and SNEGSKA (reference sequence). The CDR3 sequence is CSAGTGNTEAFF. CDR3 in DNA: TGCAGTGCGGGGACAGGGAACACTGAAGCTTTCTTT.

Only a few counts were recorded for this clonotype. This chain connects TRBV7-8 to TRBJ2-7; no clear D. The CDR3 extends over 14 amino acids. The germline V and J ends were trimmed by 5 bases and 2 bases, with 13 bases remaining between them. Germline values: CDR1 SGHVS, CDR2 FQNEAQ. The CDR3: CASSPLRVPYEQYF. The CDR3, as DNA: TGTGCCAGCAGCCCCCTCCGGGTTCCCTACGAGCAGTACTTC. Filled out from reference TRBV7-8 and TRBJ2-7, the complete variable domain reads GAGVSQSPRYKVAKRGQDVALRCDPISGHVSLFWYQQALGQGPEFLTYFQNEAQLDKSGLPSDRFFAERPEGSVSTLKIQRTQQEDSAVYLCASSPLRVPYEQYFGPGTRLTVT.

The V gene is TRBV28, the J gene TRBJ2-2; D unclear. V was cut by 6 bases and J by 2 bases, with 10 bases left in between. The CDR3 length is 14 residues. Germline values: CDR1 MDHEN, CDR2 SYDVKM. The CDR3, as DNA: TGTGCCAGCAGCAACGGCTTAAACACCGGGGAGCTGTTTTTT. Its translation: CASSNGLNTGELFF.

The chain has TRBV25-1 and TRBJ1-3; 10 nucleotides align to TRBD1. The V gene's germline CDR1 is MGHDK and CDR2 SYGVNS. The CDR3 is 13 residues long. Trimming cost V 7 bases and J 9 bases; bases outside gene matches: 6. The CDR3 DNA sequence: TGTGCCAGCAAAGGGACAGGGGACTCCACCATATATTTT. This sequence encodes CASKGTGDSTIYF.

The chain employs TRBV28 and TRBJ1-5; TRBD1 matches 9 bases. Unmatched junction bases numbered 8, after V lost 4 bases and J lost 1 base. Germline V gene sequence: CDR1 MDHEN, CDR2 SYDVKM. The CDR3 has 17 amino acids. The CDR3 DNA reads TGTGCCAGCAGTTCCCTTGGGACAGGGATGAGCAATCAGCCCCAGCATTTT. As protein: CASSSLGTGMSNQPQHF.

This clonotype was counted between two and nine times. The V and J genes are TRBV10-3 and TRBJ2-7, with 11 bases fitting TRBD1. Germline V lookup: CDR1 ENHRY, CDR2 SYGVKD. The CDR3 consists of 15 residues. V shed 3 bases, J shed 7 bases, and the junction held 8 bases outside the gene matches. The CDR3 protein is CAISDRDRGFGEQYF. CDR3 sequence (DNA): TGTGCCATCAGTGACAGGGACAGGGGGTTTGGAGAGCAGTACTTC.

This chain uses TRBV28 with TRBJ1-2, with TRBD1 as a possible D gene (6 bases). Per the germline V gene, CDR1 is MDHEN and CDR2 is SYDVKM. Trimming stripped 5 bases from V and 6 bases from J, with 13 bases between. The CDR3 runs 13 residues. The CDR3 loop reads CASSEDSGNGYTF. The CDR3 bases are TGTGCCAGCAGTGAGGACAGTGGAAATGGCTACACCTTC.

This chain uses TRBV6-5 with TRBJ2-7, with D hard to call. The CDR3 totals 13 residues. The germline CDR1 and CDR2 sequences are MNHEY and SVGAGI. Trimming removed 5 bases from V and 9 bases from J, with 17 bases in between. The CDR3 DNA is TGTGCCAGCAGTCCGCGAATAGAGGCATCGCAGTACTTC. This gives the protein CASSPRIEASQYF.

There are a few counts of this clonotype. This sequence joins TRBV20-1 and TRBJ2-7, with TRBD2 matching 7 bases. The length of the CDR3 is 13 residues. Germline V gives CDR1 DFQATT, CDR2 SNEGSKA (reference sequence). Germline trimming cut 6 bases from V and 3 bases from J; bases unmatched to any gene: 8. CDR3 region: CSAQTRTSYEQYF. The DNA for the CDR3 is TGCAGTGCCCAGACGAGGACTAGCTACGAGCAGTACTTC.

This clonotype was observed a handful of times. The chain combines TRBV29-1 with TRBJ2-5; D unresolved. The CDR3 loop spans 12 amino acids. Germline CDR1 is SQVTM and CDR2 is ANQGSEA. Trimming took off 4 bases at V and 3 bases at J, with 9 bases between the two ends. CDR3 region: CSVGDTKETQYF. CDR3 sequence (DNA): TGCAGCGTTGGCGACACCAAAGAGACCCAGTACTTC.

The chain uses TRBV20-1 and TRBJ2-2, with a possible D match to TRBD1 (6 bases). The CDR3 sequence is 13 residues long. Trimming left V 6 bases short and J 4 bases short, with 12 bases between. CDR1 is DFQATT and CDR2 is SNEGSKA in the germline V gene (reference sequence). CDR3 nucleotides: TGCAGTGCACAGGGATTGTGCACCGGGGAGCTGTTTTTT. It codes for CSAQGLCTGELFF.

This clonotype was recorded a few times. The V call is TRBV29-1, the J call TRBJ2-7; D might be TRBD1 (5 bases). Germline V gene data show CDR1 as SQVTM and CDR2 as ANQGSEA. Trimming removed 3 bases at V and 6 bases at J, with 15 bases between. This CDR3 has 13 residues. Here the CDR3 DNA reads TGCAGCGTTGATACGCAGGGTCGGTTCGAGCAGTACTTC. Amino acid sequence: CSVDTQGRFEQYF.

This clonotype appeared many times. This rearrangement joins TRBV4-2 to TRBJ2-4, with D uncertain. Trimming took off 4 bases at V and 1 base at J, with 8 bases between the two ends. This CDR3 spans 14 amino acids. Germline-derived CDR1 and CDR2 are LGHNA and YNFKEQ. Here the CDR3 DNA reads TGTGCCAGCAGCCTTGAAGGGGCCAAAAACATTCAGTACTTC. This codes for CASSLEGAKNIQYF.

This chain joins TRBV6-2 or TRBV6-3 and TRBJ2-2; D is unresolved. From germline, CDR1 is MNHEY and CDR2 SVGEGT. Trimming shortened V by 7 bases and J by 6 bases, and 18 bases separated the two germline ends. The CDR3 runs to 15 residues. The CDR3 is CASKSPNGGSGELFF. The CDR3, as DNA: TGTGCCAGCAAATCCCCCAATGGCGGATCCGGGGAGCTGTTTTTT.

V and J are TRBV20-1 and TRBJ2-7; weak D call: TRBD2 (5 bases). The CDR3 is made up of 14 amino acids. Germline V gene lookup returns CDR1 DFQATT and CDR2 SNEGSKA (reference sequence). The CDR3 is CSGVEDWGSYEQYF. CDR3 nucleotides: TGCAGCGGGGTGGAAGACTGGGGCTCCTACGAGCAGTACTTC.

The chain links TRBV5-1 to TRBJ2-5; TRBD2 agrees at 8 bases. Trimming removed 4 bases from V and 11 bases from J; junction bases left unmatched: 13. Germline CDR1 SGHRS, CDR2 YFSETQ. The CDR3 runs to 14 residues. The CDR3, as DNA: TGCGCCAGCAGCGTGGGACGGGAGGGCAATGAGCAGTACTTC. It yields the protein CASSVGREGNEQYF.

The chain carries TRBV5-1 and TRBJ2-7; no definite D call. Germline V gene lookup returns CDR1 SGHRS and CDR2 YFSETQ. V lost 2 bases to trimming and J lost 0 bases, with 9 bases between them. The CDR3 extends over 14 amino acids. DNA for the CDR3: TGCGCCAGCAGCTTTACAGCCTACTCCTACGAGCAGTACTTC. Amino acid sequence: CASSFTAYSYEQYF.

In its sample, this clonotype was seen a few times. This chain links TRBV7-2 with TRBJ2-1, with 7 nucleotides matching TRBD1. The germline CDR1 and CDR2 sequences are SGHTA and FQGNSA. Germline trimming cut 3 bases from V and 4 bases from J; bases unmatched to any gene: 6. The CDR3 consists of 15 residues. CDR3 sequence reads: CASSFLGQAYNEQFF. CDR3 sequence (DNA): TGTGCCAGCAGCTTCCTAGGACAGGCTTACAATGAGCAGTTCTTC. Complete variable domain (other parts from reference TRBV7-2 and TRBJ2-1): GAGVSQSPSNKVTEKGKDVELRCDPISGHTALYWYRQSLGQGLEFLIYFQGNSAPDKSGLPSDRFSAERTGGSVSTLTIQRTQQEDSAVYLCASSFLGQAYNEQFFGPGTRLTVL.

This chain joins TRBV7-2 and TRBJ1-5; tentatively, D is TRBD1 (5 bases). This CDR3 has 15 residues. The V gene lost 1 base and the J gene lost 4 bases, with 11 bases spanning the gap. CDR1 is SGHTA, CDR2 FQGNSA, per germline. CDR3 in DNA: TGTGCCAGCAGCTTAGGAGGGACGCATAATCAGCCCCAGCATTTT. Its translation: CASSLGGTHNQPQHF.

CDR3 amino acids: CASSSWTDTQYF. The CDR3 coding sequence is TGTGCCAGCAGCTCCTGGACAGATACGCAGTATTTT. This chain uses TRBV11-2 with TRBJ2-3; D call uncertain. The CDR3 sequence is 12 residues long. Trimming shortened V by 4 bases and J by 3 bases, and 5 bases separated the two germline ends. Germline loops: CDR1 SGHAT, CDR2 FQNNGV.

The chain is built from TRBV12-3 or TRBV12-4 and TRBJ2-5; TRBD2 matches 13 bases. V trimming: 6 bases; J trimming: 0 bases; junction bases outside the gene matches: 10. The CDR3 runs 18 residues. CDR3 nucleotides: TGTGCCAGCAGCCTTAGACTAGCGGGAGGACGATACCAAGAGACCCAGTACTTC. It specifies CASSLRLAGGRYQETQYF.

The table lists this clonotype with a few counts. J is TRBJ1-4 and V is TRBV4-1; a possible D gene is TRBD1 (5 bases). The V and J ends lost 5 bases and 5 bases respectively, with 18 bases between them. The V gene's germline CDR1 is MGHRA and CDR2 YSYEKL. The CDR3 extends over 16 amino acids. The CDR3 here is CASSFRRGVPNEKLFF. In DNA, the CDR3 is TGCGCCAGCAGCTTTCGGAGAGGGGTCCCGAATGAAAAACTGTTTTTT.

This chain connects TRBV28 to TRBJ1-5; D gene unclear. The V end lost 8 bases, the J end lost 3 bases, and 8 bases lay between the germline ends. The CDR3 runs 12 residues. Germline assignment: CDR1 MDHEN and CDR2 SYDVKM. The CDR3 DNA sequence: TGTGCCAGCGGGAAATTCAATCAGCCCCAGCATTTT. Translation: CASGKFNQPQHF.

V is TRBV20-1 and J is TRBJ2-7; 9 nucleotides line up with TRBD1. Germline CDR1 reads DFQATT; CDR2 reads SNEGSKA (reference sequence). V lost 2 bases, J lost 4 bases, and 3 bases stayed unmatched. This CDR3 has 13 residues. This chain's CDR3 is CSARPGQGYEQYF. The CDR3 bases are TGCAGTGCTAGACCAGGACAGGGGTACGAGCAGTACTTC.

This clonotype is a singleton in its sample. This chain connects TRBV7-6 to TRBJ2-2; TRBD1 matches at 9 bases. The germline CDR1 and CDR2 sequences are SGHVS and FNYEAQ. V dropped 3 bases and J dropped 7; count of bases not matched to a gene: 9. The CDR3 covers 16 residues. The CDR3 loop is CASSFPNRGRGGELFF. The CDR3 region has the DNA TGTGCCAGCAGCTTCCCGAACAGGGGGCGGGGCGGGGAGCTGTTTTTT.

This clonotype occurred a few times. This chain uses TRBV10-3 with TRBJ1-1; a weak D match, TRBD1 (5 bases). The germline V gene has CDR1 ENHRY and CDR2 SYGVKD. Between the trimmed V and J ends, which lost 0 bases and 1 base, there was a span of 12 bases. CDR3 length: 16 residues. CDR3 in DNA: TGTGCCATCAGTGAGTCGGGGGACCGATCGAACACTGAAGCTTTCTTT. This codes for CAISESGDRSNTEAFF.